This T cell receptor beta chain was profiled in a study of blood T cells in healthy people across ages (dated by TCRdb to the mid-2010s). Background for the entire study: In model experiments, template switching captured roughly one uniquely barcoded TCR beta cDNA molecule for every two T cells. Age-related changes in TCR beta repertoire diversity were measured in the study by deep sequencing normalized with unique cDNA molecular identifiers. The donors were split into four age groups: young (average around 16 years), middle-aged (around 40), aged (about 62) and long-lived (roughly 80). To avoid experimental bias, donors of different ages were distributed randomly across sequencing lanes. Two additional independent replicas of 1 million unique cDNA reads from the same blood draw were analyzed for two donors (one aged 18 to 30 and one aged 80 or older).

CDR1 and CDR2 were assigned from the germline V gene (reference sequence) as DFQATT and SNEGSKA. The CDR3 has 20 amino acids, counting the end cysteine and phenylalanine. The only DNA kept is the CDR3, 60 bases in frame from the first base. V trim: 3 bases; J trim: 1 base; unmatched bases: 15. What the authors observed across the whole study: The CMV infection status of donors was not known, potentially confounding age-related changes in expanded clonotypes. There was a strong correlation between observed TCR beta diversity and the percentage of naive T cells measured by flow cytometry. Observed TCR beta diversity per million T cells fell roughly linearly with age, and a significant reduction was already apparent by age around 39. Because profiling used bulk unsorted PBMCs, naive and antigen-experienced compartments could not be compared conclusively. Compared with the aged group, more naive CD4+ T cells, fewer expanded clones and increased TCR diversity were shown by the long-lived group, suggesting age selection. Estimates of total diversity from one million sequenced T cells were regarded as lower bounds and underestimates.

Libraries came from 5' RACE. Sequencing took place on an Illumina HiSeq 2500. A second PCR of roughly 7 to 11 cycles was performed with a sample-barcoded 5' primer and a J-beta primer mix. Each TCR beta cDNA molecule received a unique molecular identifier from a template-switch 5' adaptor carrying 12 random nucleotides. Each sample yielded at least 2.5 million CDR3-containing paired-end reads. All of the RNA was converted into first-strand cDNA using the Mint cDNA synthesis kit, with a TRBC-specific oligonucleotide serving as the primer. Following uracil-DNA glycosylase treatment, a first 18-cycle PCR with universal primers M1SS and BC2_uni_R was performed on all cDNA. In the authors' own workflow: Each sample was normalized by randomly selecting 1 million high-quality reads, each carrying a distinct molecular identifier. Reads sharing molecular identifiers were discarded rather than binned into consensus sequences. MiTCR, with a Q25 quality threshold and the strictest error-elimination algorithm, was used for CDR3 identification, clonotype clustering and error correction. A nonparametric unseen species model with Euler transformation was used to estimate a lower bound on total TCR beta diversity. The raw public reads went through TCRdb reprocessing: fastp at Q25, MiXCR clone calling, in-frame beta chains kept. Each entry merges the rows of one CDR3 protein and shows their most common DNA and genes. TCRdb assigned the V and J calls; the authors' analysis was not used. The sample records around 1.5 million distinct CDR3 sequences, about 32% of which are singletons. The ten largest clones represent approximately 10% of the sample.

Donors were 39 systemically healthy Caucasian individuals from Russia aged roughly 6 to 90 years. Each donor gave approximately 9.3 milliliters of peripheral blood, collected into EDTA-treated Vacutainer tubes. Ficoll-Paque density-gradient centrifugation was used to isolate PBMCs, with at least 7 million per sample. Total RNA, at least 6 micrograms per sample, was extracted from PBMCs with Trizol reagent. The percentages of naive CD45RAhigh/CD27high T cells were determined by flow cytometry on a PBMC aliquot from every donor. A word on this clonotype: Its cognate antigen has yet to be identified. Base qualities are not provided; no much larger clone lies one nucleotide away.

The sample taken for sequencing was blood. This chain joins TRBV20-1 to TRBJ2-1, with TRBD2 matching 13 junction bases. The receptor was derived from a woman aged 25 to 39 in good health. CDR3 region: CSASSPLAGGAGASYNEQFF. The sequence in DNA is TGCAGTGCTAGCTCCCCACTAGCGGGAGGGGCGGGCGCTTCCTACAATGAGCAGTTCTTC.